The following is a TCR beta chain sequence with its context. What it binds is unknown. Data came from immunoSEQ multiplex PCR; TCRdb stores just in-frame clones and leaves some out. This repertoire shows around 140,000 clones, 85% found once; its top ten account for approximately 8%. The data belong to a study of T cell responses to AZD1222 COVID-19 vaccine. Whole-study results and caveats: Following two doses of AZD1222, Spike-specific TCR breadth and depth rose. Among the donors, most were white British and more were female, and clonal diversity was possibly underestimated. Spike was spanned by vaccine-associated CD4 TCRs, which were dominant at 160-218 and 743-854.

The trim removed 3 bases at V and 7 bases at J, leaving 6 bases unmatched. Per germline, CDR1 SGHTA and CDR2 FQGTGA. The CDR3 has 13 residues. The sample was peripheral blood, taken 28 days after the second dose of the MenACWY control vaccine. This chain joins TRBV7-3 and TRBJ2-7; TRBD1 agrees at 7 bases. The receptor was derived from an adult who received the MenACWY meningococcal vaccine as a control. CDR3 protein: CASSFDRVGEQYF. DNA for the CDR3: TGTGCCAGCAGCTTCGACAGGGTGGGTGAGCAGTACTTC. Using reference TRBV7-3 and TRBJ2-7 for the parts outside the CDR3, the full variable domain is GAGVSQTPSNKVTEKGKYVELRCDPISGHTALYWYRQSLGQGPEFLIYFQGTGAADDSGLPNDRFFAVRPEGSVSTLKIQRTERGDSAVYLCASSFDRVGEQYFGPGTRLTVT.